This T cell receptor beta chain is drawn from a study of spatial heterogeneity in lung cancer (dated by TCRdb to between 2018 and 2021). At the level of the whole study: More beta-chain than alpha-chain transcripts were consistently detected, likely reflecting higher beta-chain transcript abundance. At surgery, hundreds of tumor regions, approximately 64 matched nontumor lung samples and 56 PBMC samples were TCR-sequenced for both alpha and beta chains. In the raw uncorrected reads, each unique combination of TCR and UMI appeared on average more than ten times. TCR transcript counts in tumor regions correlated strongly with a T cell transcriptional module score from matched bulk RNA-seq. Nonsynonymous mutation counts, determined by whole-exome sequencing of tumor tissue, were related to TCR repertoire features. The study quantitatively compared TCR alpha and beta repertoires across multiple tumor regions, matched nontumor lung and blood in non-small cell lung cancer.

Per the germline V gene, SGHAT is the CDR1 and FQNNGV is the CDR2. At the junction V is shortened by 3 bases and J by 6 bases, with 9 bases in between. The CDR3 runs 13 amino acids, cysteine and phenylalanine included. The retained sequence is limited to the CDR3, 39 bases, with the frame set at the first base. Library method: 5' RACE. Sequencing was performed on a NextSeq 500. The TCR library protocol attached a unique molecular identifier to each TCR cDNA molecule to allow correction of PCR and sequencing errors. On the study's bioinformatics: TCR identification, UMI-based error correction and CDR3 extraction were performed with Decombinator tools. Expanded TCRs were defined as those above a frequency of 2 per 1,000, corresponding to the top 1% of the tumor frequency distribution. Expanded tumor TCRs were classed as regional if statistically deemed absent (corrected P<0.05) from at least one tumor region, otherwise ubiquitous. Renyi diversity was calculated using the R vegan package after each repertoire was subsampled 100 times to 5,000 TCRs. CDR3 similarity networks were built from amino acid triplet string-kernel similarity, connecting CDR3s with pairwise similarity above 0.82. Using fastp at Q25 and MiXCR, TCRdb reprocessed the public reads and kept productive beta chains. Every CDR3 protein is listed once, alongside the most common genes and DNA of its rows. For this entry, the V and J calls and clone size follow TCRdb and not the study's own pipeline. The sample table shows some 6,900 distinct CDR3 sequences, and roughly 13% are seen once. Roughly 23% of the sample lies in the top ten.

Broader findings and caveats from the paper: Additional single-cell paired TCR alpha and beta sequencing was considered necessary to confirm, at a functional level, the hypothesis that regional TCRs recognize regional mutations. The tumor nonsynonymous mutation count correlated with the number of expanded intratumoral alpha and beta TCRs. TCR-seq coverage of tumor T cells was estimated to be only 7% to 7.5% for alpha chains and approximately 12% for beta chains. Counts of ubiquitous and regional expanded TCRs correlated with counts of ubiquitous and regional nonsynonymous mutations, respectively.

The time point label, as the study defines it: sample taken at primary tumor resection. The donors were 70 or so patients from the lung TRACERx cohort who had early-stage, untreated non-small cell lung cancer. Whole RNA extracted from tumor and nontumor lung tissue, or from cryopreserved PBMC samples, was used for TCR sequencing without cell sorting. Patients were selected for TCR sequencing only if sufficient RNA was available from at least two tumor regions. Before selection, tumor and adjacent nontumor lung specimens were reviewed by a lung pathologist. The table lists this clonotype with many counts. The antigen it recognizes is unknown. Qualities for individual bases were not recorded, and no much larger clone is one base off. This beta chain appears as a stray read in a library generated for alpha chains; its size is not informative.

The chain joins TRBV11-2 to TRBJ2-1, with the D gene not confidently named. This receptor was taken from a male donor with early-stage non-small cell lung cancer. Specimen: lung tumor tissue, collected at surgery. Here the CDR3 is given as CASSFRESNEQFF. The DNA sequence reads TGTGCCAGCAGCTTCCGTGAGAGCAATGAGCAGTTCTTC.